The 27 T cell receptor beta chains in this list originate from one sample, sequenced in a study of T-cell memory formation after mild COVID-19. TCRdb fed the 5' RACE reads into MiXCR, producing one record per CDR3 protein. The sample has under 700,000 distinct CDR3 sequences; about a fifth are singletons. The sample was PBMCs or a T cell subset sorted from them (not recorded which). Receptor source: an adult woman who had mild COVID-19 (a few samples of this study predate the infection). Cell type and time point are not known.

This clonotype came up a few times. V is TRBV7-8 and J is TRBJ2-5, with TRBD1 matching 7 bases. The CDR3 has 17 residues. Per germline, CDR1 SGHVS and CDR2 FQNEAQ. The V and J ends lost 1 base and 1 base, in that order; junction bases with no gene match: 9. Written as DNA, the CDR3 is TGTGCCAGCAGCTTAGGTGGTCTGGGGGACAGCCAAGAGACCCAGTACTTC. It translates to CASSLGGLGDSQETQYF. The full variable domain, rest sourced from reference TRBV7-8 and TRBJ2-5, is GAGVSQSPRYKVAKRGQDVALRCDPISGHVSLFWYQQALGQGPEFLTYFQNEAQLDKSGLPSDRFFAERPEGSVSTLKIQRTQQEDSAVYLCASSLGGLGDSQETQYFGPGTRLLVL.

The rearrangement joins TRBV15 to TRBJ2-3; D is perhaps TRBD2 (5 bases). The V gene lost 1 base and the J gene lost 0 bases, with 11 bases spanning the gap. The CDR3 runs 16 residues. Germline V gene sequence: CDR1 LNHNV, CDR2 YYDKDF (reference sequence). The CDR3 sequence is CATSRGFQRSTDTQYF. CDR3 in DNA: TGTGCCACCAGCAGAGGTTTCCAGCGGAGCACAGATACGCAGTATTTT.

The genes are TRBV9 and TRBJ2-1; D not resolved. The germline CDR1 and CDR2 sequences are SGDLS and YYNGEE. The V and J ends lost 6 bases and 3 bases respectively, with 13 bases between them. This CDR3 region has 14 residues. The CDR3 DNA sequence: TGTGCCAGCACCCTCCCCCCTCACTACAATGAGCAGTTCTTC. Translated, it gives CASTLPPHYNEQFF.

The chain employs TRBV5-1 and TRBJ2-7; TRBD2 matches at 10 bases. V lost 3 bases and J lost 3; bases outside the gene matches: 9. The CDR3 is 16 residues long. Germline V gene lookup returns CDR1 SGHRS and CDR2 YFSETQ. The CDR3 DNA is TGCGCCAGCAGCTCCTTTGGGGCTAGCGGGGGCTACGAGCAGTACTTC. Translated, it gives CASSSFGASGGYEQYF.

The chain carries TRBV11-3 and TRBJ2-1; D remains ambiguous. CDR1 is SGHNT, CDR2 YENEEA, per germline. The CDR3 contains 13 residues. Trimming left V 1 base short and J 6 bases short, with 7 bases between. CDR3 sequence reads: CASSLGNSNEQFF. CDR3 DNA: TGTGCCAGCAGCTTAGGAAATTCCAATGAGCAGTTCTTC.

This clonotype was counted once. The chain combines TRBV7-3 with TRBJ2-1; no definite D call. Germline V gives CDR1 SGHTA, CDR2 FQGTGA. The CDR3 length is 12 residues. V gave up 5 bases and J gave up 5 bases, with 7 bases separating them. This CDR3 is CASSKNDNEQFF. For the CDR3, the DNA is TGTGCCAGCAGCAAAAACGACAATGAGCAGTTCTTC.

This clonotype was seen more than once but under ten times. The genes are TRBV5-1 and TRBJ2-5, with 11 bases lining up with TRBD2. Trimming cost V 4 bases and J 4 bases; bases outside gene matches: 9. The CDR3 extends over 16 amino acids. Germline V gene lookup returns CDR1 SGHRS and CDR2 YFSETQ. As DNA, the CDR3 is TGCGCCAGCAGCCCTAGCGGGAGGATCGGAGGAGAGACCCAGTACTTC. Protein product: CASSPSGRIGGETQYF.

This clonotype was detected a few times. V gene TRBV2 combines with J gene TRBJ1-1; no reliable D call. V was cut by 6 bases and J by 2 bases, with 13 bases left in between. The CDR3 runs to 14 residues. CDR1 is SNHLY and CDR2 is FYNNEI in the germline V gene. CDR3 sequence: CASRETEVNTEAFF. Here the CDR3 DNA reads TGTGCCAGCAGGGAAACGGAGGTCAACACTGAAGCTTTCTTT. Supplemented by reference TRBV2 and TRBJ1-1, the full variable domain reads EPEVTQTPSHQVTQMGQEVILRCVPISNHLYFYWYRQILGQKVEFLVSFYNNEISEKSEIFDDQFSVERPDGSNFTLKIRSTKLEDSAMYFCASRETEVNTEAFFGQGTRLTVV.

The CDR3 DNA sequence: TGTGCCAGCCAAGGGGTGGGCACAGATACGCAGTATTTT. The encoded protein is CASQGVGTDTQYF. The chain employs TRBV25-1 and TRBJ2-3; perhaps TRBD1 as D (5 bases). This CDR3 has 13 residues. In germline, CDR1 is MGHDK, CDR2 SYGVNS. The V gene lost 8 bases and the J gene lost 1 base, with 10 bases spanning the gap. The variable domain in full, completed from reference TRBV25-1 and TRBJ2-3, reads EADIYQTPRYLVIGTGKKITLECSQTMGHDKMYWYQQDPGMELHLIHYSYGVNSTEKGDLSSESTVSRIRTEHFPLTLESARPSHTSQYLCASQGVGTDTQYFGPGTRLTVL.

The gene calls are TRBV7-8 and TRBJ2-4, with D possibly matching TRBD2 (7 bases). This CDR3 is built from 18 residues. CDR1 SGHVS and CDR2 FQNEAQ come from the germline V gene. The ends were cut back, 4 bases at V and 1 base at J, with 20 bases in the middle. The CDR3 DNA reads as TGTGCCAGCAGCTCGGGGGCGGGGACTACGAGGGCCAAAAACATTCAGTACTTC. This sequence encodes CASSSGAGTTRAKNIQYF.

There are a few counts of this clonotype. This sequence joins TRBV7-6 and TRBJ2-5; TRBD1 agrees at 9 bases. Germline values: CDR1 SGHVS, CDR2 FNYEAQ. This CDR3 region has 17 residues. Trimming took 6 bases from V and 4 from J; bases not matched to a gene: 15. CDR3 sequence reads: CASSRMTGGTLGETQYF. The CDR3 DNA follows: TGTGCCAGCAGTCGGATGACAGGGGGGACTCTGGGAGAGACCCAGTACTTC.

This clonotype has ten or more counts. The chain employs TRBV12-3 or TRBV12-4 and TRBJ2-7; D may be TRBD1 (6 bases). V lost 6 bases, J lost 3 bases, and 15 bases lay in between. This CDR3 has 14 amino acids. DNA for the CDR3: TGTGCCAGCAGCTCCCGGGACAAGAGCTACGAGCAGTACTTC. Its protein product is CASSSRDKSYEQYF.

This chain links TRBV12-3 or TRBV12-4 with TRBJ2-1; 7 nucleotides line up with TRBD2. This CDR3 region has 15 residues. J lost 4 bases, V lost 6 bases, and 9 bases had no gene match. The CDR3 DNA is TGTGCCAGCAGACCAGAGGGACTACCTTACAATGAGCAGTTCTTC. Encoded protein: CASRPEGLPYNEQFF.

A few counts support this clonotype. CDR3 coding DNA: TGTGCCAGCAGGACGGTGGGGAATCAGCCCCAGCATTTT. Translation gives CASRTVGNQPQHF. The chain uses TRBV12-3 or TRBV12-4 and TRBJ1-5; no clear D. Trimming pared 6 bases from V and 4 bases from J, leaving 10 bases between. This CDR3 is 13 amino acids long.

This clonotype was counted many times. CDR3 loop: CASSQEDGGPYGYTF. DNA of the CDR3: TGCGCCAGCAGCCAAGAAGACGGAGGCCCTTATGGCTACACCTTC. The chain links TRBV4-1 to TRBJ1-2; the D is unclear. Per germline, CDR1 MGHRA and CDR2 YSYEKL. This CDR3 is built from 15 residues. The V end lost 0 bases, the J end lost 5 bases, and 13 bases lay between the germline ends.

This clonotype was counted a few times. This sequence joins TRBV5-6 and TRBJ2-3; 7 bases are a match to TRBD1. Germline CDR1 and CDR2: SGHDT and YYEEEE. The CDR3 extends over 13 amino acids. The trim removed 10 bases at V and 6 bases at J, leaving 11 bases unmatched. The CDR3 sequence: CAGMVQGTDTQYF. CDR3 sequence (DNA): TGTGCCGGGATGGTACAGGGGACCGATACGCAGTATTTT.

This clonotype was counted a few times. The V gene is TRBV6-5, the J gene TRBJ1-1; D gene unclear. V was cut by 7 bases and J by 0 bases, with 6 bases left in between. The germline CDR1 and CDR2 sequences are MNHEY and SVGAGI. This CDR3 contains 12 residues. In DNA form, the CDR3 reads TGTGCCAGCAACAGATTGAACACTGAAGCTTTCTTT. Residues: CASNRLNTEAFF.

This clonotype was detected a few times. The chain combines TRBV10-3 with TRBJ1-1; D is ambiguous. Per the germline V gene, CDR1 is ENHRY and CDR2 is SYGVKD. V was pared by 0 bases and J by 0 bases, with 8 bases between. The CDR3 is made up of 15 amino acids. The CDR3 reads CAISESSQLNTEAFF. CDR3 coding DNA: TGTGCCATCAGTGAGTCAAGTCAGCTGAACACTGAAGCTTTCTTT.

This clonotype was observed a few times. V gene TRBV11-1 combines with J gene TRBJ2-1, with D possibly TRBD1 on 6 matching bases. This CDR3 is built from 14 residues. V lost 6 bases and J lost 5, with 14 bases in between. CDR1 SGHAT and CDR2 FQDESV come from the germline V gene (reference sequence). The DNA for the CDR3 is TGTGCCAGCAGGGCAGGGTCAGGGGACAATGAGCAGTTCTTC. It yields the protein CASRAGSGDNEQFF.

This clonotype has only a few counts. This sequence joins TRBV20-1 and TRBJ1-3; a possible D gene is TRBD1 (6 bases). The CDR3 sequence is 14 residues long. V lost 1 base and J 8 bases, leaving 15 bases between the germline ends. Per the germline V gene, CDR1 is DFQATT and CDR2 is SNEGSKA (reference sequence). CDR3 sequence (DNA): TGCAGTGCTAGAGGACAGGCGGATTGGCACACCATATATTTT. Translated: CSARGQADWHTIYF.

The sample holds many counts of this clonotype. The gene calls are TRBV7-2 and TRBJ1-5; perhaps TRBD1 as D (6 bases). Germline-derived CDR1 and CDR2 are SGHTA and FQGNSA. The CDR3 runs to 13 residues. V shed 5 bases and J shed 7 bases, with 12 bases lying between them. The CDR3 DNA is TGTGCCAGCAGCCCAGGGGTCAGGCAGCCCCAGCATTTT. As protein: CASSPGVRQPQHF.

The chain links TRBV10-3 to TRBJ1-6, with a tentative D call TRBD1 (6 bases). In germline, CDR1 is ENHRY, CDR2 SYGVKD. V was clipped by 4 bases and J by 7 bases, with 17 bases between them. This CDR3 contains 16 residues. CDR3 in amino acids: CAISGRGGGANSPLHF. The CDR3 DNA reads as TGTGCCATCAGTGGCAGAGGAGGGGGGGCAAATTCACCCCTCCACTTT.

This clonotype was found a few times. This may arise from a read error, as a much more abundant clone is one base away. The V gene is TRBV20-1, the J gene TRBJ2-7, with 12 bases that match TRBD2. Per germline, CDR1 DFQATT and CDR2 SNEGSKA (reference sequence). The CDR3 consists of 13 residues. Germline trimming cut 7 bases from V and 6 bases from J; bases unmatched to any gene: 7. Here the CDR3 DNA reads TGCAGTGGTACCTTACTAGCGGGGGGCGAGCAGTACTTC. It is translated as CSGTLLAGGEQYF.

This clonotype came up a few times. The rearrangement joins TRBV27 to TRBJ1-2, with 7 bases that match TRBD1. Looked up from germline, CDR1 is MNHEY and CDR2 is SMNVEV (reference sequence). The CDR3 covers 18 residues. J gave up 3 bases and V 4 bases, and 17 bases lay outside the gene matches. The DNA for the CDR3 is TGTGCCAGCAGTTCTATAAGACTCTGGGACAGTGGGGACTATGGCTACACCTTC. Translation: CASSSIRLWDSGDYGYTF.

This chain joins TRBV15 and TRBJ2-7, with 10 bases lining up with TRBD1. The CDR3 extends over 15 amino acids. Trimming took 5 bases from V and 6 from J; bases not matched to a gene: 10. CDR1 LNHNV and CDR2 YYDKDF come from the germline V gene (reference sequence). The CDR3 reads CATSASGTGVAEQYF. CDR3 nucleotide sequence: TGTGCCACCAGCGCATCCGGGACAGGGGTGGCCGAGCAGTACTTC. Filled out from reference TRBV15 and TRBJ2-7, the complete variable domain reads DAMVIQNPRYQVTQFGKPVTLSCSQTLNHNVMYWYQQKSSQAPKLLFHYYDKDFNNEADTPDNFQSRRPNTSFCFLDIRSPGLGDTAMYLCATSASGTGVAEQYFGPGTRLTVT.

This chain connects TRBV12-3 or TRBV12-4 to TRBJ2-1; TRBD2 agrees at 13 bases. V dropped 5 bases and J dropped 9; count of bases not matched to a gene: 10. The CDR3 runs 16 residues. CDR3: CASSTLLAGGLGEQFF. In nucleotides, the CDR3 is TGTGCCAGCAGTACACTACTAGCGGGAGGGCTTGGTGAGCAGTTCTTC.

This clonotype was seen more than once but under ten times. The gene calls are TRBV5-1 and TRBJ2-5, with D perhaps TRBD1 (5 bases). V dropped 6 bases and J dropped 5 bases, with 23 bases sitting between them. CDR1 is SGHRS, CDR2 YFSETQ, per germline. The CDR3 length is 16 residues. The CDR3 DNA reads as TGCGCCAGCAATAAGGACCAGGGTCCCCGGTGGGAGACCCAGTACTTC. Translated: CASNKDQGPRWETQYF.